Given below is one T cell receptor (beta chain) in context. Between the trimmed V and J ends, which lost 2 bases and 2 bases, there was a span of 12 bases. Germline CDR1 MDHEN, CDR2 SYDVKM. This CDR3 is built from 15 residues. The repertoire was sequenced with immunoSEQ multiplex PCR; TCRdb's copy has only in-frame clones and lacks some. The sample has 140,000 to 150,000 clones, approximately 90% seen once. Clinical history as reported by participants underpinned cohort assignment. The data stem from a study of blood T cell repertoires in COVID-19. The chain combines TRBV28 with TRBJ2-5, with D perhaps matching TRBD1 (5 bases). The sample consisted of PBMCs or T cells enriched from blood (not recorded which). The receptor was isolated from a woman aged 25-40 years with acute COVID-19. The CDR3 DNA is TGTGCCAGCAGTTTAAACAGGCGGCCTCAAGAGACCCAGTACTTC. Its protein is CASSLNRRPQETQYF.